Sequencing of this T cell receptor (beta chain) was carried out in a study of T cell repertoires in cytomegalovirus infection. Turning to this clonotype: Its antigen is unknown.

TCRdb reanalysed the reads using MiXCR and keeps one entry per CDR3 protein. The data hold under 500,000 distinct CDR3 sequences, with roughly 42% observed a single time. V was clipped by 5 bases and J by 9 bases, with 14 bases between them. Germline V CDR1 and CDR2: LNHNV, YYDKDF (reference sequence). This CDR3 is built from 13 residues. The receptor was isolated from a human donor in good health (CMV status not recorded). Some clones in this sample may be carry-over from other donors' samples. This specimen consisted of cultured PBMCs, obtained from culture after CMV antigen stimulation. V and J are TRBV15 and TRBJ1-3, with D unclear. In DNA, the CDR3 is TGTGCCACCAGCCCCGAGCGTGGTTCCACCATATATTTT. This codes for CATSPERGSTIYF.